The clone carrying this TCR beta chain was seen repeatedly, ten times or more. The sample originates from a study of T-cell reconstitution after alpha-beta-depleted transplantation in children. The V end lost 0 bases, the J end lost 6 bases, and 9 bases lay between the germline ends. This CDR3 contains 12 residues. Germline CDR1 is DFQATT and CDR2 is SNEGSKA (reference sequence). Using unique molecular identifiers, the investigators prepared the TCRbeta library. Via MiXCR, TCRdb re-called the PCR reads, giving one row per CDR3 protein. Among around 700,000 distinct CDR3 sequences listed, 10% to 15% were seen once.

Sequenced here: PBMCs, sampled before TCRalphabeta/CD19-depleted stem cell transplant. This sequence joins TRBV20-1 and TRBJ2-7; D ambiguous. This sequence was found in a girl aged 2 to 10 with congenital amegakaryocytic thrombocytopenia, due to receive a stem cell transplant. CDR3 sequence: CSARDGPVEQYF. CDR3 DNA: TGCAGTGCTAGAGATGGTCCGGTCGAGCAGTACTTC.